A single sample gave rise to the 9 T cell receptor beta chains below, sequenced in a study of identical twins. TCRdb fed the 5' RACE reads into MiXCR, producing one record per CDR3 protein. The data contain nearly 200,000 distinct CDR3 sequences, 15% to 20% of them singletons. The same data also contributed to another study, on T cells expressing NK-cell markers.

Input material: CD8+ T cells sorted from blood. These receptors all stem from a woman aged 18-35 years in good health.

This clonotype has more than one count but fewer than ten. The chain joins TRBV2 to TRBJ2-7; D unresolved. V lost 8 bases and J 5 bases, leaving 19 bases between the germline ends. Germline CDR1 is SNHLY and CDR2 is FYNNEI. The CDR3 runs to 14 residues. In DNA, the CDR3 is TGTGCCAGCGTAAACGGGCCCCCTGGGAACGAGCAGTACTTC. Translating it yields CASVNGPPGNEQYF.

This clonotype has more than one count but fewer than ten. V usage is TRBV10-3 and J usage is TRBJ2-3; possible D gene TRBD2, 6 bases. The length of the CDR3 is 15 residues. Germline V gene sequence: CDR1 ENHRY, CDR2 SYGVKD. The germline V and J ends were trimmed by 6 bases and 3 bases, with 16 bases remaining between them. The CDR3 here is CAIRTSLGGTDTQYF. CDR3 in DNA: TGTGCCATCAGGACGTCTTTGGGGGGTACAGATACGCAGTATTTT.

The J gene is TRBJ2-5, the V gene TRBV12-3 or TRBV12-4; D not resolved. Between the trimmed V and J ends, which lost 7 bases and 5 bases, there was a span of 14 bases. The CDR3 totals 13 residues. The CDR3 coding sequence is TGTGCCAGCACCGATGACTCGAGGGAGACCCAGTACTTC. This translates into CASTDDSRETQYF.

V gene TRBV12-5 combines with J gene TRBJ2-1, with TRBD2 identical over 10 bases. V lost 5 bases, J lost 2 bases, and 3 bases stayed unmatched. Germline CDR1 reads LGHNT; CDR2 reads FRNRAP. This CDR3 is built from 15 residues. The CDR3, as DNA: TGTGCTAGTGGTCCTACTAGCGGGACCTACAATGAGCAGTTCTTC. Encoded protein: CASGPTSGTYNEQFF.

The chain uses TRBV6-2 or TRBV6-3 and TRBJ2-1, with 8 nucleotides matching TRBD2. J was trimmed by 5 bases and V by 8 bases; bases with no gene match: 11. The CDR3 runs to 15 residues. CDR1 MNHEY and CDR2 SVGEGT come from the germline V gene. The CDR3: CASVAALAGHNEQFF. The CDR3 nucleotides read TGTGCCAGCGTGGCCGCCCTAGCGGGTCACAATGAGCAGTTCTTC.

This clonotype was picked up many times. The V and J genes are TRBV6-4 and TRBJ2-6; D is ambiguous. The CDR3 runs 14 residues. Trimming removed 2 bases at V and 0 bases at J, with 2 bases between. Per the germline V gene, CDR1 is MRHNA and CDR2 is SNTAGT. The CDR3 loop is CASSDGSGANVLTF. The CDR3 region has the DNA TGTGCCAGCAGTGACGGCTCTGGGGCCAACGTCCTGACTTTC.

This chain uses TRBV12-5 with TRBJ2-7, with a weak D call TRBD2 (6 bases). Trimming left V 0 bases short and J 3 bases short, with 12 bases between. Germline CDR1 LGHNT, CDR2 FRNRAP. This CDR3 has 15 residues. CDR3 amino acids: CASGLVLGGVYEQYF. CDR3 nucleotides: TGTGCTAGTGGTTTGGTACTAGGAGGGGTCTACGAGCAGTACTTC.

This clonotype appeared once. The chain combines TRBV3-1 with TRBJ1-1; weak D call: TRBD1 (6 bases). This CDR3 region has 14 residues. The germline CDR1 and CDR2 sequences are LGHDT and YNNKEL (reference sequence). Trimming removed 8 bases at V and 8 bases at J, with 21 bases between. CDR3 sequence reads: CASGGGGDTTEAFF. In DNA, the CDR3 is TGTGCCAGCGGGGGCGGGGGTGACACTACAGAAGCTTTCTTT. Full variable domain (remainder filled in from reference TRBV3-1 and TRBJ1-1): DTAVSQTPKYLVTQMGNDKSIKCEQNLGHDTMYWYKQDSKKFLKIMFSYNNKELIINETVPNRFSPKSPDKAHLNLHINSLELGDSAVYFCASGGGGDTTEAFFGQGTRLTVV.

Only a few counts were recorded for this clonotype. This sequence joins TRBV4-3 and TRBJ2-5, with TRBD1 as a possible D gene (5 bases). Germline CDR1 is LGHNA and CDR2 is YSLEER. The V gene lost 0 bases and the J gene lost 5 bases, with 13 bases spanning the gap. There are 15 residues in the CDR3. CDR3 in amino acids: CASSQDHGAGETQYF. The CDR3 nucleotides are TGCGCCAGCAGCCAAGATCATGGGGCCGGGGAGACCCAGTACTTC.